This is a list of T cell receptor beta chains from one sample in a study of regulatory T cells in long-lasting Graves disease. TCRdb called the multiplex PCR reads again in MiXCR, with one record for every CDR3 protein. The data hold some 450,000 distinct CDR3 sequences, with around 15% observed a single time. These data were likewise used in another study, on T cells in Graves' hyperthyroidism and ophthalmopathy.

This specimen consisted of peripheral blood mononuclear cells (PBMCs), obtained at new diagnosis, from a patient treated with antithyroid drugs. These receptor sequences come from a woman between 25 and 40 years old with Graves disease. Both conserved end residues are part of each CDR3. D genes are given only for firm matches. Some rows have no size entry. The others give once, few or many, or a class for an expanded clone.

j_call	clone_size	v_call	d_call	cdr3_nt	cdr3_aa
TRBJ2-7	many	TRBV20-1	.	TGCAGTGTCACTAGAGGCAACTCCTACGAGCAGTACTTC	CSVTRGNSYEQYF
TRBJ1-1	many	TRBV2	.	TGTGCCAGCAGTGAATTAGAGATTGGACACACTGAAGCTTTCTTT	CASSELEIGHTEAFF
TRBJ2-7	.	TRBV27	.	TGTGCCAGCAGTCACGGGACATCAAACTACGAGCAGTACTTC	CASSHGTSNYEQYF
TRBJ1-5	few	TRBV9	TRBD1	TGTGCCAGCAGCGTAGGAGGGGGCCAGCCCCAGCATTTT	CASSVGGGQPQHF
TRBJ2-6	many	TRBV20-1	TRBD1	TGCAGTGCTAGGTCCGGGACAGGGTCCTCTGGGGCCAACGTCCTGACTTTC	CSARSGTGSSGANVLTF
TRBJ2-1	.	TRBV19	TRBD2	TGTGCCAGTAGGGCTCGGGGGCGGGAGGGCGAAAATGAGCAGTTCTTC	CASRARGREGENEQFF
TRBJ1-3	.	TRBV12-3/TRBV12-4	.	TGTGCCAGCAGTTTTTTTGACACAACCTCTGGAAACACCATATATTTT	CASSFFDTTSGNTIYF
TRBJ2-7	many	TRBV7-9	TRBD1	TGTGCCAGCAGCTTATACAGGGGGCCTTACGAGCAGTACTTC	CASSLYRGPYEQYF
TRBJ1-2	many	TRBV5-1	.	TGCGCCAGCAGCTCCGAGGCTTATGGCTACACCTTC	CASSSEAYGYTF
TRBJ2-7	.	TRBV5-1	TRBD2	TGTGCCAGCAGCTTGGGTCGGACTAGCGTTTACGAGCAGTACTTC	CASSLGRTSVYEQYF
TRBJ2-5	many	TRBV10-3	.	TGTGCCATCAGTGAGCCGGGAAGGGAAGAGACCCAGTACTTC	CAISEPGREETQYF
TRBJ2-1	many	TRBV7-9	TRBD2	TGTGCCAGCGGAAGCGGGAGTGTTTTCAATGAGCAGTTCTTC	CASGSGSVFNEQFF
TRBJ2-7	.	TRBV7-3	.	TGTGCCAGCAGCCCTCAGGGGCTAGCAAGCTACGAGCAGTACTTC	CASSPQGLASYEQYF
TRBJ1-1	.	TRBV7-9	.	TGTGCCAGCAGGTCGGAGGGTACTGAAGCTTTCTTT	CASRSEGTEAFF
TRBJ1-1	.	TRBV11-2	.	TGTGCCAGCAGCCCCTGGCAGGGTGAGAACACTGAAGCTTTCTTT	CASSPWQGENTEAFF
TRBJ1-1	many	TRBV7-2	.	TGTGCCAGCAGCTTGCGGGACTCTAACACTGAAGCTTTCTTT	CASSLRDSNTEAFF
TRBJ2-1	many	TRBV28	TRBD1	TGTGCCAGCAGTTTAAGGGACAGGGACCTTTACAATGAGCAGTTCTTC	CASSLRDRDLYNEQFF
TRBJ2-1	many	TRBV11-1	TRBD1	TGTGCCAGCAGAGGACAGGGGAGTCCAGAGCAGTTCTTC	CASRGQGSPEQFF
TRBJ2-3	many	TRBV20-1	.	TGCAGTGCCCCGGACTACTTAGATTCTAGCACAGATACGCAGTATTTT	CSAPDYLDSSTDTQYF
TRBJ2-2	many	TRBV11-2	TRBD1	TGTGCCAGCAGCTTACCAGGGGGCACCGGGGAGCTGTTTTTT	CASSLPGGTGELFF
TRBJ1-4	many	TRBV28	.	TGTGCCAGCACCCCAACGGCGCCGACGTTGGGGGAAAAACTGTTTTTT	CASTPTAPTLGEKLFF
TRBJ1-5	few	TRBV6-5	.	TGTGCCAGCAGTTACTTGCAGGGCACCAATCAGCCCCAGCATTTT	CASSYLQGTNQPQHF
TRBJ1-1	.	TRBV19	.	TGTGCCAGTACTAAAAACACTGAAGCTTTCTTT	CASTKNTEAFF
TRBJ2-7	.	TRBV20-1	.	TGCAGTGCTAGAGATCATCGAGGATACGAGCAGTACTTC	CSARDHRGYEQYF
TRBJ2-1	many	TRBV2	.	TGTGCCAGCAGGACGGAGGGGGCCTACAATGAGCAGTTCTTC	CASRTEGAYNEQFF
TRBJ1-1	.	TRBV5-1	.	TGCGCCAGCAGCTTGGCGAGGGGTAAAATGAACACTGAAGCTTTCTTT	CASSLARGKMNTEAFF
TRBJ2-1	many	TRBV5-1	TRBD2	TGCGCCAGCAGCCTCTCACTAGCGGGGTACAATGAGCAGTTCTTC	CASSLSLAGYNEQFF
TRBJ1-2	few	TRBV4-1	TRBD1	TGCGCCAGCAGCCAAGATGGGACAGGACCCAACTATGGCTACACCTTC	CASSQDGTGPNYGYTF
TRBJ2-1	many	TRBV20-1	TRBD2	TGCAGTGCTAGGGGTTCGCGGGAGGGTTACAATGAGCAGTTCTTC	CSARGSREGYNEQFF
TRBJ1-3	.	TRBV6-9	.	TGTGCCAGCAGTTTACGGGTGGCCGGTCCTGGAAACACCATATATTTT	CASSLRVAGPGNTIYF
TRBJ2-2	many	TRBV6-5	TRBD2	TGTGCCAGCAGTTTCGACCCCAGGGCTAGCGGTGACACCGGGGAGCTGTTTTTT	CASSFDPRASGDTGELFF
TRBJ1-4	few	TRBV7-6	.	TGTGCCAGCAGCTTAGGGGGGGGACGGGAAAAACTGTTTTTT	CASSLGGGREKLFF
TRBJ2-1	few	TRBV9	.	TGTGCCAGCAGCCCCATCGACCTCGCCGAGCAGTTCTTC	CASSPIDLAEQFF